The rows below give T cell receptor beta chains drawn from one sample of a study of human T cells and chemical hapten exposure. One entry per CDR3 protein, called by TCRdb with MiXCR from the RACE reads. The profile covers about 190,000 distinct CDR3 sequences, with approximately 26% appearing a single time and approximately 2.5% taken by the ten largest. Specimen: whole blood, collected in connection with sensitization to the hapten diphenylcyclopropenone (DPC). These receptors were obtained from a woman aged 40 to 50 with alopecia areata. Some clones in this sample may be carry-over from other donors' samples. CDR3s leave out the opening cysteine and the closing phenylalanine or tryptophan.

>11|TRBV28|TRBJ2-7
ASSLDGHYEQY
>13|TRBV27|TRBJ2-7
ASSLGPNRNYEQY
>12|TRBV20-1|TRBJ1-6
SVKGQGKNSPLH
>13|TRBV4-3|TRBJ2-3
ASSQDRGQTYTQY
>13|TRBV24-1|TRBJ2-1
ATSPASGSYNEQF
>12|TRBV25-1|TRBJ1-4
ASSLDATNEKLF
>13|TRBV7-2|TRBJ2-2
ASSLSQGPTGELF
>14|TRBV2|TRBJ2-2
ASRNTGQGSTGELF
>12|TRBV24-1|TRBJ2-1
ATSDLGGLAGQF
>15|TRBV29-1|TRBJ2-3
SAPPPLDRPSTDTQY
>15|TRBV18|TRBJ1-5
ASSPRTVGGLGQPQH
>11|TRBV6-6|TRBJ1-4
ALRGGTNEKLF
>14|TRBV18|TRBJ2-5
ASSRDPGGLGETQY
>13|TRBV27|TRBJ2-1
ASGSGAGGPHEQF
>12|TRBV11-2|TRBJ2-2
ASSLEGYTGELF
>14|TRBV28|TRBJ1-2
ASSPVQGRTSMGYT
>10|TRBV29-1|TRBJ1-2
SVGGANYGYT
>12|TRBV6-5|TRBJ2-2
ASSSRLDPGELF
>13|TRBV6-5|TRBJ1-5
ASKASTHSNQPQH
>11|TRBV9|TRBJ1-5
ASSVNGDQPQH
>13|TRBV9|TRBJ2-7
ASSPQAGGPYEQY
>13|TRBV20-1|TRBJ1-4
SASPYGATNEKLF
>13|TRBV7-2|TRBJ1-4
ASSLQGLVNEKLF
>12|TRBV29-1|TRBJ2-3
SVELGGAGDTQY
>12|TRBV5-6|TRBJ1-4
ASSFRTGVEKLF
>12|TRBV29-1|TRBJ1-4
SDMMLGTSEKLF
>12|TRBV7-2|TRBJ2-1
ASSSKPVHNEQF
>12|TRBV29-1|TRBJ2-1
SVEHPPSRAKQF
>12|TRBV28|TRBJ1-1
ASTVGQRDTEAF
>13|TRBV12-5|TRBJ2-3
ASGLGTSATDTQY
>13|TRBV6-2/TRBV6-3|TRBJ2-7
ASSRPGLADYEQY
>14|TRBV9|TRBJ2-1
ASSPRTSGAYNEQF
>12|TRBV11-2|TRBJ1-2
ASSLEKGPNGYT
>13|TRBV10-3|TRBJ1-3
AISESGQGRNTIY
>11|TRBV5-1|TRBJ2-5
ASSPATEETQY
>12|TRBV6-2/TRBV6-3|TRBJ2-7
ASSYSSDTYEQY
>13|TRBV6-2/TRBV6-3|TRBJ2-1
ASSAGTSGRNEQF
>11|TRBV12-3/TRBV12-4|TRBJ2-2
ASSSRVIGELF
>12|TRBV7-2|TRBJ2-2
ANLGTSNTGELF
>13|TRBV18|TRBJ1-1
ASSSRQGANTEAF
>13|TRBV6-2/TRBV6-3|TRBJ1-6
ASRDGTGGNSPLH